These T cell receptor beta chains were read from a single sample in a study of T-cell reconstitution after alpha-beta-depleted transplantation in children. Via MiXCR, TCRdb re-called the PCR reads, giving one row per CDR3 protein. The repertoire consists of around 960,000 distinct CDR3 sequences, with roughly 29% occurring once and the leading ten covering about 28%. Sequenced here: PBMCs, mostly from graft donor cells, sampled 360 days after TCRalphabeta/CD19-depleted stem cell transplant. Receptor source: a boy under three years old who had a stem cell transplant for SCID, so the T cells may come from the graft donor. Each CDR3 is given with its conserved first and last residue. A D gene is named only where the DNA matches it firmly. Some rows mark clone size as missing; the rest say once, few, many or name a class of expanded clone.

>few|TRBJ2-3|TRBV4-2|TRBD2
CASSQELAGGDTQYF
TGTGCCAGCAGCCAAGAACTAGCGGGAGGGGATACGCAGTATTTT
>-|TRBJ2-5|TRBV5-1|-
CASRSAGAGETQYF
TGCGCCAGCAGAAGCGCAGGGGCTGGGGAGACCCAGTACTTC
>-|TRBJ2-4|TRBV5-5|-
CASSLGSGKAKNIQYF
TGTGCCAGCAGCTTGGGGTCCGGGAAGGCCAAAAACATTCAGTACTTC
>many|TRBJ1-4|TRBV6-5|TRBD1
CASSLDRGNEKLFF
TGTGCCAGCAGCTTGGACAGGGGTAATGAAAAACTGTTTTTT
>few|TRBJ2-3|TRBV20-1|TRBD1
CSAYRGFSTDTQYF
TGCAGTGCGTACAGGGGATTTAGCACAGATACGCAGTATTTT
>-|TRBJ2-5|TRBV7-9|-
CASSPGTAETQYF
TGTGCCAGCAGCCCCGGAACGGCGGAGACCCAGTACTTC
>-|TRBJ2-3|TRBV12-3/TRBV12-4|-
CASSYDRSGTDTQYF
TGTGCCAGCAGTTACGACAGGTCCGGCACAGATACGCAGTATTTT
>-|TRBJ2-5|TRBV20-1|TRBD1
CSAPGTGAIKETQYF
TGCAGTGCTCCCGGAACAGGGGCCATAAAAGAGACCCAGTACTTC
>-|TRBJ2-3|TRBV7-9|-
CASSLIQGGTDTQYF
TGTGCCAGCAGCTTAATTCAGGGAGGCACAGATACGCAGTATTTT
>-|TRBJ2-7|TRBV7-9|-
CASSPPPWGEQYF
TGTGCCAGCAGCCCTCCGCCTTGGGGGGAGCAGTACTTC
>few|TRBJ2-7|TRBV3-1|TRBD1
CASSQGRLRDSSYEQYF
TGTGCCAGCAGCCAAGGTAGGCTTCGGGACAGCTCCTACGAGCAGTACTTC
>-|TRBJ1-2|TRBV15|-
CATSVGLTNYGYTF
TGTGCCACCAGCGTTGGTCTTACCAACTATGGCTACACCTTC
>few|TRBJ2-7|TRBV2|-
CASSAIPSYEQYF
TGTGCCAGCAGTGCGATACCTTCCTACGAGCAGTACTTC
>-|TRBJ2-7|TRBV5-1|-
CASPLTEQYF
TGCGCCAGCCCCCTAACAGAGCAGTACTTC
>few|TRBJ2-1|TRBV9|-
CASSAQQQISYNEQFF
TGTGCCAGCAGCGCACAACAGCAGATTTCCTACAATGAGCAGTTCTTC
>few|TRBJ1-1|TRBV5-1|-
CASSLGVLGNTEAFF
TGCGCCAGCAGCTTAGGTGTACTGGGGAACACTGAAGCTTTCTTT
>many|TRBJ2-1|TRBV12-3/TRBV12-4|-
CASSQGGEQFF
TGTGCCAGCAGCCAGGGGGGTGAGCAGTTCTTC
>-|TRBJ2-7|TRBV20-1|-
CSARDNRVANEQYF
TGCAGTGCTAGAGATAATAGGGTGGCTAACGAGCAGTACTTC
>many|TRBJ2-5|TRBV7-9|-
CASSGPYQETQYF
TGTGCCAGCAGCGGACCGTACCAAGAGACCCAGTACTTC
>-|TRBJ2-5|TRBV20-1|TRBD1
CSARDQGGWETQYF
TGCAGTGCTAGAGATCAAGGGGGCTGGGAGACCCAGTACTTC
>-|TRBJ2-7|TRBV23-1|-
CASTNPGEADYEQYF
TGCGCCAGCACCAACCCAGGGGAGGCCGACTACGAGCAGTACTTC
>-|TRBJ2-1|TRBV4-1|TRBD2
CASSRTSGVYYNEQFF
TGCGCCAGCAGCCGTACTAGCGGGGTCTACTACAATGAGCAGTTCTTC
>-|TRBJ2-7|TRBV10-2|-
CASKRDVTYEQYF
TGCGCCAGCAAGAGGGACGTTACCTACGAGCAGTACTTC
>-|TRBJ2-1|TRBV12-3/TRBV12-4|TRBD2
CASSPGLAGRAEQFF
TGTGCCAGCAGTCCGGGACTAGCGGGGCGAGCTGAGCAGTTCTTC
>-|TRBJ2-1|TRBV5-8|TRBD1
CASSEGTGWNEQFF
TGTGCCAGCAGTGAAGGGACAGGGTGGAATGAGCAGTTCTTC
>few|TRBJ1-1|TRBV12-3/TRBV12-4|-
CASSLGRQDPCF
TGTGCCAGCAGTTTAGGACGGCAGGACCCATGCTTT
>-|TRBJ2-7|TRBV5-6|TRBD1
CASSKWTGHDYEQYF
TGTGCCAGCAGCAAATGGACAGGCCATGACTACGAGCAGTACTTC
>few|TRBJ2-2|TRBV4-3|TRBD2
CASSRGLAGRTGELFF
TGCGCCAGCAGCCGGGGTCTAGCGGGGCGGACCGGGGAGCTGTTTTTT
>-|TRBJ2-6|TRBV12-3/TRBV12-4|-
CASSSGGGRDVLTF
TGTGCCAGCAGTTCGGGTGGGGGTAGGGACGTCCTGACTTTC